This entry lists 15 T cell receptor beta chains sequenced from one sample in a study of molecular identifiers for immune sequencing clone quantification. TCRdb fed the PCR reads into MiXCR, producing one record per CDR3 protein. The sample lists 550,000 to 750,000 distinct CDR3 sequences; 15% to 20% were seen once. The source material was naive CD8+ T cells from blood, with Jurkat cell RNA spiked in. Sample subset: FACS-sorted CD8+CD4-CCR7+CD45RA+ naive T cells. The receptors derive from a human donor in good health. Some libraries in this study had Jurkat cell RNA spiked in.

This clonotype appeared a few times. The chain couples TRBV4-1 to TRBJ2-5; 11 bases are shared with TRBD2. Germline values: CDR1 MGHRA, CDR2 YSYEKL. The trim removed 4 bases at V and 5 bases at J, leaving 15 bases unmatched. This CDR3 is 18 amino acids long. The CDR3 sequence: CASSPPVPGLAERETQYF. The CDR3 coding sequence is TGCGCCAGCAGCCCGCCCGTTCCGGGACTAGCGGAGAGGGAGACCCAGTACTTC.

Details on this clonotype: A much larger clone lies one base from this, so it may be a read error. The J gene is TRBJ1-6, the V gene TRBV27; possible D gene TRBD1, 5 bases. Per germline, CDR1 MNHEY and CDR2 SMNVEV (reference sequence). This CDR3 spans 13 amino acids. Trimming pared 8 bases from V and 8 bases from J, leaving 13 bases between. The CDR3 protein is CASGYGTYSPLHF. For the CDR3, the DNA is TGTGCCAGCGGTTACGGGACGTATTCACCCCTCCACTTT.

Ten or more counts support this clonotype. The V and J genes are TRBV5-1 and TRBJ2-7; tentatively, D is TRBD1 or TRBD2 (5 bases each). The V gene's germline CDR1 is SGHRS and CDR2 YFSETQ. V was clipped by 3 bases and J by 3 bases, with 13 bases between them. This CDR3 spans 14 amino acids. For the CDR3, the DNA is TGCGCCAGCAGCTATGAGGGGCAGCGCTACGAGCAGTACTTC. Amino acids: CASSYEGQRYEQYF.

This clonotype was detected ten times or more. The CDR3 coding sequence is TGCAGTGCTAGAGTGGCTAGCGGGAGCCCGTGGCAAGAGACCCAGTACTTC. Residues: CSARVASGSPWQETQYF. The chain couples TRBV20-1 to TRBJ2-5; 10 nucleotides match TRBD2. The CDR3 has 17 amino acids. Germline loops: CDR1 DFQATT, CDR2 SNEGSKA (reference sequence). The ends lost 1 base at V and 2 bases at J; junction bases unmatched: 10.

This clonotype was seen many times. The V call is TRBV7-6, the J call TRBJ1-6; perhaps TRBD1 as D (6 bases). The CDR3 spans 13 residues. Trimming cost V 5 bases and J 11 bases, with 13 bases left between them. Germline assignment: CDR1 SGHVS and CDR2 FNYEAQ. CDR3 protein: CASSPGGAAPLHF. In nucleotides, the CDR3 is TGTGCCAGCAGCCCTGGGGGGGCCGCACCCCTCCACTTT.

The gene calls are TRBV4-2 and TRBJ2-1; maybe TRBD2 (5 bases). The CDR3 has 14 residues. The V and J ends lost 2 bases and 8 bases respectively, with 13 bases between them. The V gene's germline CDR1 is LGHNA and CDR2 YNFKEQ. CDR3 bases: TGTGCCAGCAGCCAACCCCGGACCGGGGATGAGCAGTTCTTC. Translating gives CASSQPRTGDEQFF.

This clonotype has ten or more counts. The chain employs TRBV10-3 and TRBJ2-7, with TRBD1 identical over 10 bases. The ends lost 2 bases at V and 4 bases at J; junction bases unmatched: 5. CDR3 length: 15 residues. Germline V gene data show CDR1 as ENHRY and CDR2 as SYGVKD. The CDR3 sequence: CAISEGTGAGYEQYF. The CDR3 nucleotides read TGTGCCATCAGTGAGGGGACAGGGGCAGGGTACGAGCAGTACTTC.

This clonotype was seen many times. The J gene is TRBJ2-5, the V gene TRBV2; 10 nucleotides align to TRBD2. Germline lookup yields CDR1 SNHLY and CDR2 FYNNEI. The CDR3 extends over 14 amino acids. The V and J ends lost 7 bases and 0 bases, in that order; junction bases with no gene match: 2. The CDR3 is CASTGLADQETQYF. In nucleotides, the CDR3 is TGTGCCAGCACCGGACTAGCGGACCAAGAGACCCAGTACTTC.

The rearrangement links TRBV7-9 to TRBJ2-5; D uncertain. V gave up 4 bases and J gave up 5 bases, with 11 bases separating them. CDR1 SEHNR and CDR2 FQNEAQ come from the germline V gene (reference sequence). There are 13 residues in the CDR3. The CDR3 loop is CASSSLPEETQYF. The CDR3 nucleotides read TGTGCCAGCAGCTCTCTGCCTGAGGAGACCCAGTACTTC. Full variable domain (rest looked up from reference TRBV7-9 and TRBJ2-5): DTGVSQNPRHKITKRGQNVTFRCDPISEHNRLYWYRQTLGQGPEFLTYFQNEAQLEKSRLLSDRFSAERPKGSFSTLEIQRTEQGDSAMYLCASSSLPEETQYFGPGTRLLVL.

A note on this clonotype: Possible read error: a much larger clone is one base away. The gene calls are TRBV12-3 or TRBV12-4 and TRBJ1-1; D call uncertain. The CDR3 has 14 residues. V lost 5 bases and J 4 bases, leaving 14 bases between the germline ends. In DNA, the CDR3 is TGTGCCAGCAGTGTGACCTTGGTGAGCACTGAAGCTTTCTTT. Residues: CASSVTLVSTEAFF.

This clonotype was seen at least ten times. The genes are TRBV7-6 and TRBJ2-7, with 8 bases fitting TRBD1. Unmatched junction bases numbered 8, after V lost 5 bases and J lost 5 bases. The CDR3 runs 14 residues. Looked up from germline, CDR1 is SGHVS and CDR2 is FNYEAQ. In nucleotides, the CDR3 is TGTGCCAGCAGCCCCGGACAGGGAGTTAACGAGCAGTACTTC. The encoded protein is CASSPGQGVNEQYF.

The table lists this clonotype with a few counts. V is TRBV12-3 or TRBV12-4 and J is TRBJ1-2; no reliable D call. The CDR3 is 15 amino acids. With 2 bases removed from V and 4 bases from J, the gap between germline ends came to 14 bases. DNA of the CDR3: TGTGCCAGCAGTTTATCACGGGCTGATTTCTATGGCTACACCTTC. This sequence encodes CASSLSRADFYGYTF.

This clonotype was counted ten times or more. CDR3 in amino acids: CASRRAGVYDEQYF. In DNA form, the CDR3 reads TGTGCCAGCAGGAGGGCAGGGGTATACGACGAGCAGTACTTC. The J gene is TRBJ2-7, the V gene TRBV2; D might be TRBD1 (6 bases). The germline V and J ends were trimmed by 6 bases and 5 bases, with 17 bases remaining between them. The CDR3 totals 14 residues. The germline CDR1 and CDR2 sequences are SNHLY and FYNNEI.

This clonotype was counted many times. V and J are TRBV5-5 and TRBJ1-1; D remains ambiguous. V lost 6 bases and J lost 8, with 11 bases in between. CDR3 size: 11 residues. In germline, CDR1 is SGHKS, CDR2 YYEKEE (reference sequence). CDR3 residues: CASTERAEAFF. The CDR3 DNA sequence: TGTGCCAGCACCGAAAGGGCCGAAGCTTTCTTT.

The V gene is TRBV9, the J gene TRBJ2-7, with D possibly called TRBD1 or TRBD2 (7 bases each). The CDR3 has 16 residues. V dropped 0 bases and J dropped 6 bases, with 19 bases sitting between them. Germline CDR1 and CDR2: SGDLS and YYNGEE. This CDR3 reads CASSVGGGGQLGEQYF. The DNA of the CDR3 is TGTGCCAGCAGCGTAGGGGGGGGGGGACAGCTTGGCGAGCAGTACTTC.